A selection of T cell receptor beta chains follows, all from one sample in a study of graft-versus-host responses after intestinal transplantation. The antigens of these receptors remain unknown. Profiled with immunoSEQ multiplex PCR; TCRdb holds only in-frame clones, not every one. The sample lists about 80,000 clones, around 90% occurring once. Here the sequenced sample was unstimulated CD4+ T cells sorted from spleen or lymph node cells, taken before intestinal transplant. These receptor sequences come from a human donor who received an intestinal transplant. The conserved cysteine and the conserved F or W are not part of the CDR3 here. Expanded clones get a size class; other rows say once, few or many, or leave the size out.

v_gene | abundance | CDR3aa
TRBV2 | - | ASMGLPGEKLF
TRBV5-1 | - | ASSLAGQVIFSSGANVLT
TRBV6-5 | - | ASSRGTEAF
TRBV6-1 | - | ASNRVNTEAF
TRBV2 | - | ASRPGQGAGGELF
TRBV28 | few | ASSRDRRHTDTQY
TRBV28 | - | ASSQGAPGYT
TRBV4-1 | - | ASSLKQGARSLYGYT
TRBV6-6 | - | ASSDRDGWGYT
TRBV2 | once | ASRVQNSNQPQH
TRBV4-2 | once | ASSQTSSLETQY
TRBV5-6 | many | ASSPTGVGTNEKLF
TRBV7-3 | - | ASSFEQNTEAF
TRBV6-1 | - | ASSPAGTSGNTIY
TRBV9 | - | ASSVPVGGTDTQY
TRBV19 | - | ASKRQGTAAQPQH
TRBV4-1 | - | ASSQEVRGTANTGELF
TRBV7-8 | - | ASSSVHEREKLF
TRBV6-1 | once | ASRHTGGSENIQY
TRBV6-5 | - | ASSYRGGRGRSPLH
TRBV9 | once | ASSVGVAGGEQY
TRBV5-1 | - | ASSLGGGDQPQH
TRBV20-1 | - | SAQTLGEQY
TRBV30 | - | AWSAWGVQETQY
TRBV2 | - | ASSPQRGGAYEQY
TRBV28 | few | ASSRAGEGKLF
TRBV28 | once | ASSYPAGTGTSPYEQY
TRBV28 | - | ASRDRTQPQH
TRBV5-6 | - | ASSLPPRLPEKATQY
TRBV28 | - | ASSAALAGAIYEQY
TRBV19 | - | ASSTLAGAGTDTQY
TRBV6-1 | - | ASRGGGIQY
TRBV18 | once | ASSPGNSAMNTEAF
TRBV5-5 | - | ASSTVAGGRGNEQF
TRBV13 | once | ASSFRTSGRRNEQY
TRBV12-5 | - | ASGSSGIAGYTYNEQF
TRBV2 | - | ASAGGGAGTGELF
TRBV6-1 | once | ASSPGQNYGYT
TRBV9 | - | ASSVIAGGMGTDTQY
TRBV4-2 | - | ASSQSPSGRSYEQY
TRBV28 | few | ASSPGTTYEQY
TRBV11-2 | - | ASSLQGWDNYEQY
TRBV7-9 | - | ASSLGALGQNTEAF
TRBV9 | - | ASSAGTGLFYEQY
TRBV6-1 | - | ASSEGLAGGPYEQY
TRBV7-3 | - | ASSPDRDRAYNEQF
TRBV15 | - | ATSRDMGELF